Following are 29 T cell receptor beta chains from one sample sequenced in a study of immune characterization of retroperitoneal liposarcoma. Via MiXCR, TCRdb re-called the PCR reads, giving one row per CDR3 protein. The sample carries 2,000 to 3,000 distinct CDR3 sequences, around half recorded once. Sequencing was done on a sample of tumor tissue. These receptors were obtained from a female donor with retroperitoneal liposarcoma.

The rearrangement links TRBV12-3 or TRBV12-4 to TRBJ2-1; perhaps TRBD2 as D (6 bases). The CDR3 runs to 13 residues. V was trimmed by 0 bases and J by 8 bases, leaving 8 bases between them. The CDR3 DNA reads TGTGCCAGCAGTTTAGCCGGCGGGGATGAGCAGTTCTTC. Amino acids: CASSLAGGDEQFF.

The chain has TRBV11-3 and TRBJ2-1; D remains unclear. This CDR3 spans 14 amino acids. CDR1 SGHNT and CDR2 YENEEA come from the germline V gene. V was pared by 3 bases and J by 4 bases, with 10 bases between. DNA for the CDR3: TGTGCCAGCAGCTTGGGAAGGGTTTACAATGAGCAGTTCTTC. Residues: CASSLGRVYNEQFF.

This sequence joins TRBV6-1 and TRBJ2-3; the D gene is possibly TRBD1 (6 bases). The end of the DNA aligns better with TRBJ2-7, so the J call may be wrong. Germline V gene data show CDR1 as MNHNS and CDR2 as SASEGT. CDR3 length equals 15 residues. This chain's CDR3 is CASSEAQDSGHEQYF. The CDR3 DNA reads as TGTGCCAGCAGTGAAGCTCAGGACAGCGGCCACGAGCAGTACTTC.

V usage is TRBV6-6 and J usage is TRBJ2-3, with 10 nucleotides matching TRBD2. CDR1 is MNHNY and CDR2 is SVGAGI in the germline V gene (reference sequence). This CDR3 is 14 amino acids long. The V segment lost 6 bases and the J segment 6 bases; nucleotides outside the gene matches: 6. The CDR3 nucleotides read TGTGCCAGCAGCTTAGCGGGAGGTAGGGATACGCAGTATTTT. Encoded protein: CASSLAGGRDTQYF.

This clonotype turned up a few times. As DNA, the CDR3 is TGTGCCAGCAACGAAGAAGGACTAGCGGGAACAGGAGATACGCAGTATTTT. Its translation is CASNEEGLAGTGDTQYF. This chain joins TRBV7-2 and TRBJ2-3; 12 bases map to TRBD2. After removal of 7 bases from V and 5 bases from J, the junction contained 13 bases not matched to a gene. The CDR3 consists of 17 residues. Per germline, CDR1 SGHTA and CDR2 FQGNSA.

This sequence joins TRBV7-3 and TRBJ2-1; tentative D call: TRBD1 (5 bases). Trimming left V 2 bases short and J 6 bases short, with 8 bases between. CDR1 and CDR2 (germline): SGHTA, FQGTGA. The CDR3 sequence is 13 residues long. The CDR3 sequence: CASSLPGANEQFF. CDR3 sequence (DNA): TGTGCCAGCAGCTTACCTGGGGCCAATGAGCAGTTCTTC.

V is TRBV6-1 and J is TRBJ2-5; 8 bases match TRBD1. Trimming at V came to 1 base and at J to 4 bases, leaving 5 bases not matched to a gene. CDR3 size: 15 residues. From germline, CDR1 is MNHNS and CDR2 SASEGT. CDR3 sequence: CASSEGQGSSETQYF. The CDR3 DNA reads TGTGCCAGCAGTGAAGGACAGGGGTCATCAGAGACCCAGTACTTC.

The chain couples TRBV7-8 to TRBJ2-1, with D maybe TRBD2 (6 bases). V was shortened by 5 bases and J by 7 bases, with 21 bases between the two germline ends. The CDR3 sequence is 16 residues long. Germline values: CDR1 SGHVS, CDR2 FQNEAQ. CDR3 sequence: CASSQSRRRVYNEQFF. The CDR3 DNA is TGTGCCAGCAGCCAGTCTAGGAGGAGGGTTTATAATGAGCAGTTCTTC.

V usage is TRBV5-4 and J usage is TRBJ2-1; D possibly matches TRBD1 or TRBD2 (6 bases each). Between the trimmed V and J ends, which lost 4 bases and 6 bases, there was a span of 14 bases. Germline values: CDR1 SGHNT, CDR2 YYREEE (reference sequence). The CDR3 has 14 amino acids. The DNA for the CDR3 is TGTGCCAGCAGCCCCGGGGGCGGGGTCAATGAGCAGTTCTTC. Translating gives CASSPGGGVNEQFF.

The sample holds one count of this clonotype. This sequence joins TRBV12-3 or TRBV12-4 and TRBJ1-5; D uncertain. V dropped 0 bases and J dropped 1 base, with 4 bases sitting between them. This CDR3 has 14 amino acids. This CDR3 is CASSLASSNQPQHF. In DNA form, the CDR3 reads TGTGCCAGCAGTTTAGCGTCGAGCAATCAGCCCCAGCATTTT.

Only one count was recorded for this clonotype. This chain connects TRBV2 to TRBJ1-1; no firm D call. The CDR3 has 14 residues. V was trimmed by 8 bases and J by 0 bases, leaving 13 bases between them. In germline, CDR1 is SNHLY, CDR2 FYNNEI. The CDR3: CASRSGGMNTEAFF. In DNA, the CDR3 is TGTGCCAGCCGTTCGGGAGGGATGAACACTGAAGCTTTCTTT.

The chain couples TRBV12-3 or TRBV12-4 to TRBJ2-1, with D hard to call. The length of the CDR3 is 11 residues. V lost 3 bases, J lost 10 bases, and 7 bases lay in between. The CDR3 nucleotides are TGTGCCAGCAGTTTCCTTGAAGAGCAGTTCTTC. Amino acids: CASSFLEEQFF.

This clonotype is categorized as medium-sized. The chain is built from TRBV7-6 and TRBJ2-4, with D possibly being TRBD2 (5 bases). Germline V lookup: CDR1 SGHVS, CDR2 FNYEAQ. V was pared by 5 bases and J by 8 bases, with 13 bases between. The CDR3 is made up of 13 amino acids. Written as DNA, the CDR3 is TGTGCCAGCAGCCGGACCAACGGGGACATTCAGTACTTC. As protein: CASSRTNGDIQYF.

Sample share makes this clonotype large. This chain connects TRBV7-8 to TRBJ2-5, with 8 bases aligning to TRBD2. V shed 5 bases and J 4 bases; nucleotides not matched to a gene: 6. Germline CDR1 and CDR2: SGHVS and FQNEAQ. CDR3 size: 14 residues. The DNA for the CDR3 is TGTGCCAGCAGCACAAGCGGGAGAGGAGAGACCCAGTACTTC. Residues: CASSTSGRGETQYF.

Relative to its sample, this clonotype is large. The V gene is TRBV12-3 or TRBV12-4, the J gene TRBJ2-5; D is perhaps TRBD2 (6 bases). This CDR3 has 12 amino acids. V lost 2 bases and J lost 11, with 12 bases in between. CDR3 DNA: TGTGCCAGCAGTTTACGCCGACGGGAGCAGTACTTC. Translating gives CASSLRRREQYF.

The rearrangement joins TRBV6-1 to TRBJ2-1; 10 positions agree with TRBD2. CDR1 is MNHNS and CDR2 is SASEGT in the germline V gene. The CDR3 runs to 16 residues. Germline trimming cut 4 bases from V and 10 bases from J; bases unmatched to any gene: 13. The CDR3 DNA is TGTGCCAGCAGTGTAGTCGGAGCGGGAGGGGGGCACGAGCAGTTCTTC. Translation: CASSVVGAGGGHEQFF.

The chain has TRBV4-3 and TRBJ2-1; D is unclear. V shed 1 base and J shed 7 bases, with 11 bases lying between them. This CDR3 has 14 amino acids. Germline V gene sequence: CDR1 LGHNA, CDR2 YSLEER. CDR3 DNA: TGCGCCAGCAGCCAAGCCAGATTCGCTAATGAGCAGTTCTTC. Protein product: CASSQARFANEQFF.

The rearrangement joins TRBV6-1 to TRBJ2-3; 11 bases align to TRBD2. Per germline, CDR1 MNHNS and CDR2 SASEGT. The CDR3 consists of 16 residues. The ends lost 3 bases at V and 4 bases at J; junction bases unmatched: 6. In nucleotides, the CDR3 is TGTGCCAGCAGTGAGACCGGGACTAGCGGTTCAGATACGCAGTATTTT. Its protein product is CASSETGTSGSDTQYF.

V and J are TRBV12-3 or TRBV12-4 and TRBJ1-1; no clear D gene. V lost 0 bases and J lost 2, with 7 bases in between. The CDR3 length is 14 residues. The CDR3 sequence is CASSLAPGNTEAFF. In nucleotides, the CDR3 is TGTGCCAGCAGTTTAGCGCCAGGCAACACTGAAGCTTTCTTT.

The chain couples TRBV27 to TRBJ2-1, with TRBD2 identical over 10 bases. The CDR3 consists of 17 residues. The V and J ends lost 5 bases and 6 bases, in that order; junction bases with no gene match: 13. Germline loops: CDR1 MNHEY, CDR2 SMNVEV (reference sequence). CDR3 DNA: TGTGCCAGCAGTCAGTCCCACCTAGCGGGAGTAATCAATGAGCAGTTCTTC. This gives the protein CASSQSHLAGVINEQFF.

The genes are TRBV27 and TRBJ2-5; TRBD2 aligns across 8 bases. With 6 bases clipped from V and 11 bases from J, the junction kept 14 bases outside the gene matches. Per germline, CDR1 MNHEY and CDR2 SMNVEV (reference sequence). The CDR3 extends over 14 amino acids. CDR3: CASSAGTSHNEQYF. The CDR3 coding sequence is TGTGCCAGCAGCGCCGGGACTAGTCACAATGAGCAGTACTTC.

The chain recombines TRBV6-1 with TRBJ2-7; TRBD1 matches 8 bases. CDR1 is MNHNS and CDR2 is SASEGT in the germline V gene. The CDR3 covers 14 residues. Trimming took 4 bases from V and 0 from J; bases not matched to a gene: 2. CDR3 in amino acids: CASSVQGASYEQYF. As DNA, the CDR3 is TGTGCCAGCAGTGTTCAGGGGGCCTCCTACGAGCAGTACTTC.

The genes are TRBV6-1 and TRBJ1-6; no firm D call. V was shortened by 3 bases and J by 11 bases, with 11 bases between the two germline ends. Germline-derived CDR1 and CDR2 are MNHNS and SASEGT. The CDR3 contains 13 residues. The CDR3 region has the DNA TGTGCCAGCAGTGAGCTTAAATCCGCACCCCTCCACTTT. Its protein product is CASSELKSAPLHF.

V gene TRBV5-1 combines with J gene TRBJ2-2, with TRBD2 identical over 12 bases. Germline V gene data show CDR1 as SGHRS and CDR2 as YFSETQ. The CDR3 totals 16 residues. After removal of 4 bases from V and 4 bases from J, the junction contained 5 bases not matched to a gene. The CDR3 region has the DNA TGCGCCAGCAGCGCCACTAGCGGGAGGCTCACCGGGGAGCTGTTTTTT. It codes for CASSATSGRLTGELFF.

This rearrangement joins TRBV6-6 to TRBJ2-1, with TRBD2 matching over 8 bases. The closer fit of TRBJ2-5 to the DNA end suggests the J call may be wrong. The CDR3 is 16 amino acids. CDR1 is MNHNY and CDR2 is SVGAGI in the germline V gene (reference sequence). The CDR3 loop is CASSYPAGEGQETQYF. CDR3 in DNA: TGTGCCAGCAGCTACCCAGCGGGAGAGGGCCAAGAGACCCAGTACTTC.

This clonotype was detected only a few times. V is TRBV6-1 and J is TRBJ1-1, with D perhaps TRBD1 (5 bases). The germline V gene has CDR1 MNHNS and CDR2 SASEGT. The V and J ends lost 5 bases and 3 bases respectively, with 10 bases between them. This CDR3 contains 13 residues. DNA for the CDR3: TGTGCCAGCAGTACGGGGGTTTACACTGAAGCTTTCTTT. Translated: CASSTGVYTEAFF.

The rearrangement joins TRBV6-1 to TRBJ2-5; D possibly uses TRBD1 or TRBD2 (6 bases each). The V end was cut by 5 bases, the J end by 11 bases, with 18 bases between. CDR3 size: 13 residues. The germline V gene has CDR1 MNHNS and CDR2 SASEGT. CDR3 loop: CASSPYGGNEQYF. In nucleotides, the CDR3 is TGTGCCAGCAGTCCCTACGGGGGCAATGAGCAGTACTTC.

V usage is TRBV6-6 and J usage is TRBJ2-1; D remains ambiguous. Trimming stripped 6 bases from V and 6 bases from J, with 9 bases between. CDR1 is MNHNY, CDR2 SVGAGI, per germline (reference sequence). CDR3 size: 12 residues. DNA of the CDR3: TGTGCCAGCAGCAACCTAGGCAATGAGCAGTTCTTC. Its protein is CASSNLGNEQFF.

This chain links TRBV6-4 with TRBJ2-1; 7 bases are shared with TRBD1. The CDR3 contains 13 residues. The germline CDR1 and CDR2 sequences are MRHNA and SNTAGT. V lost 2 bases and J lost 6; bases outside the gene matches: 1. CDR3 sequence: CASSDRDSNEQFF. For the CDR3, the DNA is TGTGCCAGCAGTGACCGGGACAGCAATGAGCAGTTCTTC.